This is a list of T cell receptor beta chains from one sample in a study of blood T cell repertoires in COVID-19. Here immunoSEQ multiplex PCR was the method, and the copy in TCRdb shows in-frame clones only, minus some. Counted here are about 140,000 clones, around four fifths occurring once; the ten biggest clones make up roughly 1.5%. The sequencing sample was made of peripheral blood. The receptor set was obtained from a human donor in a cohort sampled during active COVID-19. Both conserved end residues are part of each CDR3. The D gene is left open where the match is weak. Only some rows state a clone size, as once, few, many or a class for expanded clones.

>TRBV2|TRBJ2-5|TRBD2|.
CASSRLAGVAETQYF
TGTGCCAGCAGTCGACTAGCGGGAGTGGCAGAGACCCAGTACTTC
>TRBV5-5|TRBJ1-6|.|.
CASSSGESSYNSPLHF
TGTGCCAGCAGCTCGGGGGAAAGCTCCTATAATTCACCCCTCCACTTT
>TRBV28|TRBJ1-5|.|few
CASSLGPGINQPQHF
TGTGCCAGCAGTTTAGGGCCAGGGATAAATCAGCCCCAGCATTTT
>TRBV29-1|TRBJ1-2|.|.
CSVRKGDNYGYTF
TGCAGCGTCCGAAAGGGGGATAACTATGGCTACACCTTC
>TRBV30|TRBJ1-5|.|.
CAWSVYSNQPQHF
TGTGCCTGGTCGGTTTATAGCAATCAGCCCCAGCATTTT
>TRBV7-2|TRBJ1-1|.|.
CASSLLRGNTEAFF
TGTGCCAGCAGCCTCTTGAGAGGAAACACTGAAGCTTTCTTT
>TRBV7-9|TRBJ2-1|TRBD1|.
CASSLAQGAEYEQFF
TGTGCCAGCAGCTTAGCACAGGGGGCGGAATATGAGCAGTTCTTC
>TRBV10-3|TRBJ1-1|.|.
CAIRAPNTEAFF
TGTGCCATCAGAGCGCCGAACACTGAAGCTTTCTTT
>TRBV6-1|TRBJ2-5|.|few
CASSEVLESGVTQYF
TGTGCCAGCAGTGAGGTCCTAGAGAGCGGTGTGACCCAGTACTTC
>TRBV7-2|TRBJ2-3|.|.
CASSQTRVGWHTQYF
TGTGCCAGCAGCCAGACTCGGGTTGGGTGGCATACGCAGTATTTT
>TRBV4-1|TRBJ1-4|.|.
CASSQNPQLATNEKLFF
TGCGCCAGCAGCCAAAACCCACAGCTTGCAACTAATGAAAAACTGTTTTTT
>TRBV7-8|TRBJ1-4|TRBD1|.
CASSSNTGQALRIRGKLFF
TGTGCCAGCAGCTCCAATACCGGACAGGCCCTCCGGATTCGGGGCAAACTGTTTTTT
>TRBV30|TRBJ2-5|.|.
CAWSVLEDLQETQYF
TGTGCCTGGAGTGTTCTTGAGGATTTACAAGAGACCCAGTACTTC
>TRBV3-1/TRBV3-2|TRBJ2-5|.|.
CASSQEGGKTQYF
TGTGCCAGCAGCCAGGAGGGCGGGAAGACCCAGTACTTC
>TRBV7-8|TRBJ2-1|.|.
CASSLVGSYRISSYNEQFF
TGTGCCAGCAGCTTAGTGGGCTCATATCGAATTTCCTCCTACAATGAGCAGTTCTTC
>TRBV6-5|TRBJ2-7|.|.
CACRGSSYEQYF
TGTGCCTGCCGAGGGAGCTCCTACGAGCAGTACTTC
>TRBV6-4|TRBJ2-1|TRBD2|.
CASSEGSASGLGDNEQFF
TGTGCCAGCAGTGAGGGATCGGCTAGCGGCTTAGGGGACAATGAGCAGTTCTTC
>TRBV11-2|TRBJ2-5|.|.
CASSLGAGHQETQYF
TGTGCCAGCAGCTTAGGCGCAGGGCACCAAGAGACCCAGTACTTC
>TRBV30|TRBJ1-5|TRBD1|.
CAWSGLQGGNQPQHF
TGTGCCTGGAGTGGACTACAGGGGGGCAATCAGCCCCAGCATTTT
>TRBV25-1|TRBJ1-4|.|.
CASSERTGSGNEKLFF
TGTGCCAGCAGTGAACGAACGGGCAGCGGAAATGAAAAACTGTTTTTT
>TRBV19|TRBJ1-1|.|.
CASSEIRGFNTEAFF
TGTGCCAGTAGTGAGATCCGAGGGTTCAACACTGAAGCTTTCTTT
>TRBV5-1|TRBJ1-1|.|.
CASSSDRYTEAFF
TGCGCCAGCAGCTCCGACAGATACACTGAAGCTTTCTTT
>TRBV9|TRBJ2-3|TRBD2|.
CASSVGTSGAPDTQYF
TGTGCCAGCAGCGTAGGGACTAGCGGGGCCCCAGATACGCAGTATTTT
>TRBV11-2|TRBJ2-7|TRBD1|.
CASSSVDRGPVYEQYF
TGTGCCAGCAGCTCCGTCGACAGGGGGCCGGTGTACGAGCAGTACTTC
>TRBV7-9|TRBJ1-4|TRBD1|few
CASSLTPGQGSSNEKLFF
TGTGCCAGCAGCTTAACTCCGGGACAGGGGAGTTCTAATGAAAAACTGTTTTTT
>TRBV4-2|TRBJ1-1|.|.
CASSQGGGDTNEAFF
TGTGCCAGCAGCCAAGGTGGGGGGGACACAAATGAAGCTTTCTTT
>TRBV15|TRBJ2-2|.|.
CATSFSYPNTGELFF
TGTGCCACCAGCTTCAGTTACCCGAACACCGGGGAGCTGTTTTTT
>TRBV19|TRBJ2-1|TRBD2|.
CASSILSGSSYNEQFF
TGTGCCAGTAGTATTCTTAGCGGGAGCTCCTACAATGAGCAGTTCTTC
>TRBV5-1|TRBJ2-3|TRBD2|few
CATLVRGGTNLDTQYF
TGCGCCACCCTCGTAAGGGGAGGGACTAATTTGGATACGCAGTATTTT
>TRBV7-2|TRBJ2-7|.|few
CASSALDRSREQYF
TGTGCCAGCAGCGCCCTCGACAGGAGCAGAGAGCAGTACTTC
>TRBV7-9|TRBJ2-3|.|.
CASSPELSTDTQYF
TGTGCCAGCAGCCCTGAGCTCAGCACAGATACGCAGTATTTT
>TRBV29-1|TRBJ2-7|TRBD1|few
CSVVRDRGREQYF
TGCAGCGTAGTTCGGGACAGGGGACGCGAGCAGTACTTC
>TRBV28|TRBJ2-7|TRBD2|.
CASTPGRQIYEQYF
TGTGCCAGCACCCCCGGGAGGCAAATCTACGAGCAGTACTTC
>TRBV19|TRBJ2-1|TRBD2|.
CASSRIAGGNYNEQFF
TGTGCCAGTAGTAGAATAGCGGGAGGGAACTACAATGAGCAGTTCTTC
>TRBV19|TRBJ2-7|TRBD2|.
CASSTRLAGSYEQYF
TGTGCCAGTAGTACCCGACTAGCGGGCTCCTACGAGCAGTACTTC
>TRBV3-1/TRBV3-2|TRBJ2-7|.|.
CASSQERGLTYEQYF
TGTGCCAGCAGCCAAGAACGAGGGTTGACCTACGAGCAGTACTTC
>TRBV6-5|TRBJ2-4|.|.
CASKTYPKNIQYF
TGTGCCAGCAAGACATACCCCAAAAACATTCAGTACTTC
>TRBV6-5|TRBJ1-2|.|.
CASNPRRSVQDGYTF
TGTGCCAGCAACCCCCGGAGGTCCGTGCAGGATGGCTACACCTTC
>TRBV18|TRBJ2-7|.|once
CASSPRDNEPREQYF
TGTGCCAGCTCTCCACGGGACAACGAACCGCGGGAGCAGTACTTC
>TRBV28|TRBJ2-7|TRBD2|.
CASSRLGLGLAGVGEQYF
TGTGCCAGCAGCCGACTGGGCCTAGGACTAGCGGGAGTTGGCGAGCAGTACTTC
>TRBV7-8|TRBJ2-1|TRBD2|.
CASSSGDWTSGTYNEQFF
TGTGCCAGCAGCTCCGGGGATTGGACTAGCGGTACCTACAATGAGCAGTTCTTC
>TRBV19|TRBJ2-2|TRBD2|once
CASSAFSGRGTGELFF
TGTGCCAGTAGTGCCTTTAGCGGGAGGGGAACCGGGGAGCTGTTTTTT
>TRBV5-1|TRBJ2-2|TRBD2|.
CASSLNVAGENTGELFF
TGCGCCAGCAGCTTGAATGTAGCGGGGGAGAACACCGGGGAGCTGTTTTTT
>TRBV19|TRBJ2-5|TRBD2|.
CASSIGLDRETQYF
TGTGCCAGTAGTATTGGACTAGATAGGGAGACCCAGTACTTC
>TRBV2|TRBJ1-5|.|.
CASSAIGEGKNQPQHF
TGTGCCAGCAGTGCAATCGGGGAGGGGAAAAATCAGCCCCAGCATTTT
>TRBV10-3|TRBJ1-5|.|.
CAISGGLGNQPQHF
TGTGCCATCAGCGGAGGGCTGGGGAATCAGCCCCAGCATTTT